This T cell receptor (beta chain) was profiled in a study of T cell repertoires in cytomegalovirus infection. Background on the study: The public TCR beta signatures pointed to both CMV infection and matching HLA type. Study-wide findings and caveats: Cumulative frequency of public TCR beta families picked out carriers of CMV plus the relevant HLA. Clonotype analysis showed dominance of the ex vivo response by HLA-C-restricted CMV-specific TCR beta clonotypes.

V lost 4 bases, J lost 4 bases, and 12 bases lay in between. The germline CDR1 and CDR2 sequences are KGHDR and SFDVKD. The CDR3 has 15 residues. TCRdb passed the reads through MiXCR, listing each CDR3 protein once. Altogether approximately 140,000 distinct CDR3 sequences are present, more than 20% being singletons, with the ten largest covering approximately 35%. This clonotype was counted a few times. Its antigen is still unknown. This sequence originates from a human donor in good health (CMV status not recorded). Some clones in this sample may be carry-over from other donors' samples. The specimen sequenced was PBMCs, sequenced either directly or after in vitro stimulation (not recorded which). V gene TRBV24-1 combines with J gene TRBJ2-2; D may be TRBD2 (6 bases). This CDR3 reads CATSDELAITGELFF. Here the CDR3 DNA reads TGTGCCACCAGTGACGAACTAGCTATCACCGGGGAGCTGTTTTTT.